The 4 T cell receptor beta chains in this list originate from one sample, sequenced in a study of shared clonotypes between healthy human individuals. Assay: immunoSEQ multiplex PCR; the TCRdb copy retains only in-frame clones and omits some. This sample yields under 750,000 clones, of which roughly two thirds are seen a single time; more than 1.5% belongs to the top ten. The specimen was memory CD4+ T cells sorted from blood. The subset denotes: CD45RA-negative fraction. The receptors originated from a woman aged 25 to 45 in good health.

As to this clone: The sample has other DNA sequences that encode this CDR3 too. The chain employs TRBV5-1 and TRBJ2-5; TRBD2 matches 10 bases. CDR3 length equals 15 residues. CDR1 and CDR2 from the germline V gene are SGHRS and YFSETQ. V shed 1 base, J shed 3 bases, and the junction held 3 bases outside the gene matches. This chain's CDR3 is CASSLRLAGEETQYF. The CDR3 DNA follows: TGCGCCAGCAGCTTGCGGCTAGCGGGAGAAGAGACCCAGTACTTC.

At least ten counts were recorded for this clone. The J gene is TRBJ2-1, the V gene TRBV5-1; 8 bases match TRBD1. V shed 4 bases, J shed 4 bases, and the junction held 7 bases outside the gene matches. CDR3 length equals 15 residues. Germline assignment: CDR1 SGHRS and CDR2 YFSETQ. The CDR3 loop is CASSHGTGQYNEQFF. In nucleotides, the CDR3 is TGCGCCAGCAGCCACGGGACAGGACAATACAATGAGCAGTTCTTC.

This CDR3 reads CASSLSQRESEQYF. The CDR3 nucleotides read TGTGCCAGCAGTTTATCCCAGCGGGAGTCCGAGCAGTACTTC. V gene TRBV28 combines with J gene TRBJ2-7; 8 nucleotides line up with TRBD2. The germline V gene encodes CDR1 MDHEN and CDR2 SYDVKM. The CDR3 consists of 14 residues. V was pared by 1 base and J by 6 bases, with 5 bases of the junction left unmatched.

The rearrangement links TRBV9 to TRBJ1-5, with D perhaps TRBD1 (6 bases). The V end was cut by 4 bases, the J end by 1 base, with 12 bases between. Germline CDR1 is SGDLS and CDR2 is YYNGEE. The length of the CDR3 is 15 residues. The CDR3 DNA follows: TGTGCCAGCAGCCCCACGGGGGGCAGCAATCAGCCCCAGCATTTT. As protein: CASSPTGGSNQPQHF.